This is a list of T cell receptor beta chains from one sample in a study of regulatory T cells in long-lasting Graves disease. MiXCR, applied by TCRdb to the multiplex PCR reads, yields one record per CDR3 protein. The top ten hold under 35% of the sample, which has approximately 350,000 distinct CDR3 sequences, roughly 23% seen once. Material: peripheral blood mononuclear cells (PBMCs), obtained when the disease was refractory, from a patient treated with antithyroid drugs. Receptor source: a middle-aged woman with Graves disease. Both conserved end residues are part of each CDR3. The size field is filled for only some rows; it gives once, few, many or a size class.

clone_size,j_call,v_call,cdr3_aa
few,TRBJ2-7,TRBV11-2,CASSHSGRIHEQYF
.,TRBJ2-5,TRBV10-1,CASSDGGRETQYF
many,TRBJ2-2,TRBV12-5,CASGLRDTGQTKPNTGELFF
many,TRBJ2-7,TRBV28,CASSLLGAGGSYEQYF
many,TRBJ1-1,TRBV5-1,CASSLEGNTEAFF
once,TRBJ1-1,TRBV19,CASSIRVREANTEAFF
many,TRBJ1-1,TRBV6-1,CASSRTGDTEAFF
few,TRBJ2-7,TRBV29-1,CSVRDSFYEQYF
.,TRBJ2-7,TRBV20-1,CSVPSKSLYEQYF
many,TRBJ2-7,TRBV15,CATSALTGSFFYEQYF
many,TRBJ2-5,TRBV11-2,CASSRTSGRGVETQYF
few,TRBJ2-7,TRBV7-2,CASSSAGGKSSYEQYF
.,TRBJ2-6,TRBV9,CASSVGGGASSGANVLTF
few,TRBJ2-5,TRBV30,CAWTRGAIQETQYF
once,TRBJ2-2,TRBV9,CASSGGRGRGTSNTGELFF
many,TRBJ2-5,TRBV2,CASRRGLAGAETQYF
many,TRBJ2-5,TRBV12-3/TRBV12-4,CASSLGVHTRLGETQYF
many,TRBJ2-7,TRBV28,CASSLRLELLEQHF
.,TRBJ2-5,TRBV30,CAWSRQPQETQYF
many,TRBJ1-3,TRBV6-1,CASRGMTAGNTIYF
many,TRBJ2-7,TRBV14,CASSQRFGLAGVEQYF
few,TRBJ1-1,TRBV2,CASSRTEGGTEAFF
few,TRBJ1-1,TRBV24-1,CATRGQLGGAFF
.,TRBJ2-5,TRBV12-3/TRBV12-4,CASTVGLASETQYF
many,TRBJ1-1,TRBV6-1,CASSADRGKNTEAFF
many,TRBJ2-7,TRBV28,CASLRGYEQYF
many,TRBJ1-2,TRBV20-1,CSARGDPNNYGYTF
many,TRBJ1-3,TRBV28,CASSLSRGGGNTIYF
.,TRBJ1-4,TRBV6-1,CASSKGQDEKLFF
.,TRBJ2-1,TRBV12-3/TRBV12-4,CASSLVRGGSKGEQFF
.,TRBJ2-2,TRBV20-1,CSARRAGEGAGELFF
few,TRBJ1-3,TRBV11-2,CASSSPRRGNTIYF
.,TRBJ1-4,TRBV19,CASPRTPGALNEKLFF
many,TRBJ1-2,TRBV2,CARMDSNYGYTF
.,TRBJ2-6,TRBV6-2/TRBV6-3,CASSYDRGGANVLTF
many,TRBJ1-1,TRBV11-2,CASSLRTGNTEAFF
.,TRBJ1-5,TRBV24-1,CATSDSRDPNNQPQHF